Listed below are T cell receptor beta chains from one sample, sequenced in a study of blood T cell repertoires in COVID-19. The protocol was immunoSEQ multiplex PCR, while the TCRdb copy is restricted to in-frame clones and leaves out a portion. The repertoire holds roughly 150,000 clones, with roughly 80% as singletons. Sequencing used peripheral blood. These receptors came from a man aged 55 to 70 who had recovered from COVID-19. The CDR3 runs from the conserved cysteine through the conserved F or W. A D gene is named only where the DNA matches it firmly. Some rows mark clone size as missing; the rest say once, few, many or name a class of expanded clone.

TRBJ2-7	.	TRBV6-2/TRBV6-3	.	TGTGCCAGCAGTAGGGAGGCACGCTACGAGCAGTACTTC	CASSREARYEQYF
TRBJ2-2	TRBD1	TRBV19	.	TGTGCCAGTAGTTTGGCAGGGGGTAACACCGGGGAGCTGTTTTTT	CASSLAGGNTGELFF
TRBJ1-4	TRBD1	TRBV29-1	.	TGCAGCGTTGCCAGGGGGGCTCATGAAAAACTGTTTTTT	CSVARGAHEKLFF
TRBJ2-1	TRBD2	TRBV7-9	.	TGTGCCAGCAGCTTCTGGACTAGCGGGAGTAGGCAGTTCTTC	CASSFWTSGSRQFF
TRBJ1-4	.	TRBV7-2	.	TGTGCCAGCAGCTCCCGGGGGGGTGAAAAACTGTTTTTT	CASSSRGGEKLFF
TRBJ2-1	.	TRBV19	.	TGTGCCAGTAGGGCACAAAGTGGGCAGGTCTACAATGAGCAGTTCTTC	CASRAQSGQVYNEQFF
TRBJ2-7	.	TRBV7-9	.	TGTGCCAGCAGCTACCCCGGACAGTCCCGGAGTTATCTGTACTTC	CASSYPGQSRSYLYF
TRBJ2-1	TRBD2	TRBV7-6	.	TGTGCCAGCAGCTTAGTCGGCGGGGGGGCCTACAATGAGCAGTTCTTC	CASSLVGGGAYNEQFF
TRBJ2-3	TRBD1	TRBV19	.	TGTGCCAGTAACCCGGGACAGCTACGGGATACGCAGTATTTT	CASNPGQLRDTQYF
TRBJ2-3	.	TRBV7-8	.	TGTGCCAGCAGCGTCGGCCAGGGGAACACAGATACGCAGTATTTT	CASSVGQGNTDTQYF
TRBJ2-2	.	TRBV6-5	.	TGTGCCAGCAGTTACTCGGGGGGAAACACCGGGGAGCTGTTTTTT	CASSYSGGNTGELFF
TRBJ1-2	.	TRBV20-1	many	TGCACCCTGGGGGACAATAGCTACACCTTC	CTLGDNSYTF
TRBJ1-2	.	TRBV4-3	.	TGCGCCAGCAGCCAAGAGGGGGGGAACTATGGCTACACCTTC	CASSQEGGNYGYTF
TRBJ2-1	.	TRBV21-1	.	TGTGCCAGCAGCAGTTTCGGAGGGTTTTCCTACAATGAGCAGTTCTTC	CASSSFGGFSYNEQFF
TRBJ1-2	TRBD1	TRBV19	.	TGTGCCAGTAGTCATCAGACAGGGAATTTAAATGGCTACACCTTC	CASSHQTGNLNGYTF
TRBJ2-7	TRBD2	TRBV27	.	TGTGCCAGCAGTTTATCGGCGACTAGCGGGAGCTACGAGCAGTACTTC	CASSLSATSGSYEQYF
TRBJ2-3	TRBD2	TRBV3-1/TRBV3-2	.	TGTGCCAGCAGACTTACTAGCGGGGGGGCCGATACGCAGTATTTT	CASRLTSGGADTQYF
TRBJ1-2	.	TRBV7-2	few	TGTGCCAGCAGCTCCTCTATTGGCTACACCTTC	CASSSSIGYTF
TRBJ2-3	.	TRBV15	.	TGTGCCACCAGCAGATCAGGGGCAGATACGCAGTATTTT	CATSRSGADTQYF
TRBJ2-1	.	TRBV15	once	TGTGCCACCAGCAGAGATATAGGCCAGGGAGGCTACAATGAGCAGTTCTTC	CATSRDIGQGGYNEQFF
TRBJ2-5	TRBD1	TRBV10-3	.	TGTGCCATCAGTGAGGTGGGCAGGGGGCGAGAGACCCAGTACTTC	CAISEVGRGRETQYF
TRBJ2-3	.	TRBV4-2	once	TGTGCCAGCAGCCAAGCGCAGGGTAGGGGTGTGGATACGCAGTATTTT	CASSQAQGRGVDTQYF
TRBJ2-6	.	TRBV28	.	TGTGCCAGCAGTGAGGGAGGGGCCAACGTCCTGACTTTC	CASSEGGANVLTF
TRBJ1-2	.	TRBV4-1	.	TGCGCCAGCAGTCAATCCGACAGGAATAACTATGGCTACACCTTC	CASSQSDRNNYGYTF
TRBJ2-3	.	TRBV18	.	TGTGCCAGCTCACCACCTAGCAACACAGATACGCAGTATTTT	CASSPPSNTDTQYF
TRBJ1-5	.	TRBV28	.	TGTGCCAGCAGCTCCCCCGGCGCACTACGAGGGCCCCAGCATTTT	CASSSPGALRGPQHF
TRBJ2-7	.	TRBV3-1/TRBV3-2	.	TGTGCCAGCAGCCAGGCGGGTCTGGAGCAGTACTTC	CASSQAGLEQYF
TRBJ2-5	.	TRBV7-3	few	TGTGCCAGCAGCCCTGGAGGACAGTCACCTATTGAGACCCAGTACTTC	CASSPGGQSPIETQYF
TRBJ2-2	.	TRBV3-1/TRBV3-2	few	TGTGCCAGCAAGGGGGAAATGGCCGGGGAGCTGTTTTTT	CASKGEMAGELFF
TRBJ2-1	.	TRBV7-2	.	TGTGCCAGCAGCTTTTCTGGGCCCTACAATGAGCAGTTCTTC	CASSFSGPYNEQFF
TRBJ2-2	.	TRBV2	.	TGTGCCAGCAACCGGGGGGCCCCGAACACCGGGGAGCTGTTTTTT	CASNRGAPNTGELFF
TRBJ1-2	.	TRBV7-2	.	TGTGCCAGCAGCCCGAGCCCTGAAGGGGTGGGAGGCTACACCTTC	CASSPSPEGVGGYTF
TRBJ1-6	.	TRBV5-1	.	TGCGCCAGCAGCTTGGATGACAGCCCGGGCTTAGATTCACCCCTCCACTTT	CASSLDDSPGLDSPLHF
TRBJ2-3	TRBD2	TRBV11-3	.	TGTGCCAGCAGCCCCGGGACTAGCATTTCAGATACGCAGTATTTT	CASSPGTSISDTQYF
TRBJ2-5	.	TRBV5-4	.	TGTGCCAGCAGCTCAGGGTACCAAGAGACCCAGTACTTC	CASSSGYQETQYF
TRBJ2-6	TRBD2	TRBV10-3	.	TGTGCCATCAGGTCGACTAGCGGGGGCCCAGGGGCCAACGTCCTGACTTTC	CAIRSTSGGPGANVLTF
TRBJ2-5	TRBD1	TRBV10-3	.	TGTGCCATCAGTGCTGGGACAGGGGTAGAGACCCAGTACTTC	CAISAGTGVETQYF
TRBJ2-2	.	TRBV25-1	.	TGTGCCAGCAGTGGTACAGGGAACACCGGGGAGCTGTTTTTT	CASSGTGNTGELFF
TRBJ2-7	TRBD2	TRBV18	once	TGTGCCAGCTCCGGGTCGGGGGGGCGCTCCTACGAGCAGTACTTC	CASSGSGGRSYEQYF
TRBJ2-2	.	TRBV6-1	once	TGTGCCAGCAGTGATAAGGCCCTGCATCGGGGAGGGGAGCTGTTTTTT	CASSDKALHRGGELFF
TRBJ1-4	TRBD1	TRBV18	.	TGTGCCAGCTCACTACGACAGGGGCAGGGAGCGGCTAATGAAAAACTGTTTTTT	CASSLRQGQGAANEKLFF
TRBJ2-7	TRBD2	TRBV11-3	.	TGTGCCAGCAGCTTAGATCACGCTAGCGGGACCGCCGGGCAGTACTTC	CASSLDHASGTAGQYF
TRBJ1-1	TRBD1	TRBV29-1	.	TGCAGCGCCTATCACCGGGACAGAAACACTGAAGCTTTCTTT	CSAYHRDRNTEAFF
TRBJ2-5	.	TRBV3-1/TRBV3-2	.	TGTGCCAGCAGCCGGGGCAGGCAAGAGACCCAGTACTTC	CASSRGRQETQYF
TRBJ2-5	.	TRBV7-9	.	TGTGCCAGCAGCTTAGTGACGGGTTTAAGGGAGACCCAGTACTTC	CASSLVTGLRETQYF
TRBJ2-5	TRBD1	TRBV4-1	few	TGCGCCAGCAGCAGGCAGGGGGTCGCCCAAGAGACCCAGTACTTC	CASSRQGVAQETQYF
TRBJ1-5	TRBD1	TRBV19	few	TGTGCCAGTAGTGAAGGGACAGGCCTTAGCAATCAGCCCCAGCATTTT	CASSEGTGLSNQPQHF
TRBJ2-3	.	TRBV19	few	TGTGCCAGTAGTACGACAGGTCCCCCCACAGATACGCAGTATTTT	CASSTTGPPTDTQYF
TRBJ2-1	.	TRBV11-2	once	TGTGCCAGCAGCTTAGAAGGGGCTTCGTACAATGAGCAGTTCTTC	CASSLEGASYNEQFF
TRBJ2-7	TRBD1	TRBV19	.	TGTGCCAGTAGTTCCCAGGGGGCCGGCGAGCAGTACTTC	CASSSQGAGEQYF
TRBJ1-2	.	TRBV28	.	TGTGCCAGCAGTCCCCGAGGAGGGGTAGGCTACACCTTC	CASSPRGGVGYTF
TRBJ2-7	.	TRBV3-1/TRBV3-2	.	TGTGCCAGCAGCCAAGTCGGCGGCAGCGAAAGCTACGAGCAGTACTTC	CASSQVGGSESYEQYF
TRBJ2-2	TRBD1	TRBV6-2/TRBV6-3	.	TGTGCCAGCAGCCCGGGACAGGAGAGAGGCGGGGAGCTGTTTTTT	CASSPGQERGGELFF